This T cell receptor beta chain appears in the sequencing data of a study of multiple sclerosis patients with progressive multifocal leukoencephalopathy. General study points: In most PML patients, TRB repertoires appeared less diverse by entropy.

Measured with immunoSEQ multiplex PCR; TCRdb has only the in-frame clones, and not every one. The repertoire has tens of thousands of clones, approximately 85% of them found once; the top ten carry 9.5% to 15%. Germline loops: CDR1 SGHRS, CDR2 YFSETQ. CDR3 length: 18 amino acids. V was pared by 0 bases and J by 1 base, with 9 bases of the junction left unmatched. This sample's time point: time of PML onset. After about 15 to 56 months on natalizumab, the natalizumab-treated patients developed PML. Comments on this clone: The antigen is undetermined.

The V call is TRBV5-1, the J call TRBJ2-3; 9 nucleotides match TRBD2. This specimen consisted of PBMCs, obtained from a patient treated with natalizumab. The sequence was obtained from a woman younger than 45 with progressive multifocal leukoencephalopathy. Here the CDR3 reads CASSLGPSGIRGTDTQYF. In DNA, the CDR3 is TGCGCCAGCAGCTTGGGTCCTAGCGGGATCAGGGGCACAGATACGCAGTATTTT.